This T cell receptor (beta chain) was identified in a study of T cells in Graves' hyperthyroidism and ophthalmopathy. TCR beta CDR3 sequences were amplified from RNA transcripts. An initial round of RT-PCR targeting the TCR CDR3 relied on the HTBI primer set. One entry per CDR3 protein results from TCRdb running MiXCR on the multiplex PCR reads. This sample has 550,000 to 800,000 distinct CDR3 sequences, with around 15% found just once. The PBMCs had their origin in 7.5 to 10 ml of fresh peripheral blood. This clonotype was counted at least ten times. V lost 5 bases and J lost 2, with 16 bases in between. This CDR3 has 16 amino acids. Germline V lookup: CDR1 MDHEN, CDR2 SYDVKM.

This chain uses TRBV28 with TRBJ2-1; possible D gene TRBD2, 6 bases. Sample: blood. The clonotype was recovered from a young man with Graves' hyperthyroidism. The CDR3 here is CASSPIRGTAYNEQFF. For the CDR3, the DNA is TGTGCCAGCAGTCCCATCCGGGGGACGGCCTACAATGAGCAGTTCTTC.